Reported below is one T cell receptor beta chain. This clone's antigen is unknown. The input lacks base qualities; no much larger clone sits a single base away. The data belong to a study of a mutant IDH1 vaccine in newly diagnosed glioma (dated by TCRdb to the early 2020s). For the study in its entirety: Patients received eight vaccinations in weeks 1, 3, 5, 7, 11, 15, 19 and 23, corresponding to visits V03 through V10. For exploratory analyses, longitudinal TCRB deep sequencing was carried out in more than 20 treated patients wherever samples were available. Six visits were used for peripheral blood collection: V03 (baseline), V05, V07, V10, V12 and V13. Vaccination began 4-6 weeks after radiotherapy alone, or alongside temozolomide cycles in the chemotherapy-containing groups. Of the 25 to 35 patients who were treated, 62.5% were male and roughly 38% were female, and the mean age was around 41 years. Prior to enrollment, patients had been given standard therapy consisting of radiotherapy alone, temozolomide alone, or radiochemotherapy with temozolomide, with the combination given to most patients. Points the paper makes about the study in general: It was noted by the authors that analyses of patient blood samples could not be reproduced owing to sample limitations. Pseudoprogression seemed to be unrelated to changes in the top peripheral T cell clonotypes found by TCRB sequencing. Availability determined which PBMC samples were chosen for TCRB deep sequencing. Across multiple MHC alleles, vaccine-induced immune responses were seen in 93.3% of patients.

This specimen's time point label, interpreted: week 11, during vaccination. Each vaccine dose was 300 ug of a 20-mer mutant IDH1 peptide in Montanide, given subcutaneously with topical imiquimod. The donors had newly diagnosed IDH1-mutant astrocytomas of WHO grade 3 or 4 that showed loss of nuclear ATRX. The samples were drawn from NOA16, a multicentre, single-arm, open-label phase I trial in Germany that tested a mutant IDH1 peptide vaccine in humans for the first time. The DNeasy Blood and Tissue Kit was used to extract genomic DNA from EDTA blood for TCRB sequencing. The protocol used for the library was the immunoSEQ multiplex PCR assay. Rearranged TCR beta chain sequences were amplified using the hsTCRB Kit according to the manufacturer's protocol. Sequencing of TCRB libraries was carried out on an Illumina MiSeq. In the source study's methods: Demultiplexing, trimming and gene mapping were performed with the kit vendor's proprietary platform. As stored in TCRdb, this immuneACCESS dataset retains in-frame rearrangements with V and J assigned. A fraction of the clones does not appear; measured against another copy, unresolved V genes explain less than half of the discrepancy, and the remainder lacks a known reason. The DNA was the basis for D and trimming; V, J and clone size are from that table. Here the sample has fewer than 45,000 clones; 84% occur a single time. Jointly, the top ten make up around 2.2% of the sample.

CDR1 and CDR2 are drawn from the germline V gene: SQVTM, ANQGSEA. The CDR3 covers 15 residues, taking in both the cysteine and the phenylalanine. The kept DNA is CDR3 alone, 45 bases in frame from the first base. Relative to germline, V is 5 bases shorter and J is 0 bases shorter, with 11 bases between their ends. Source: PBMCs, taken from a glioma patient whose treatment included an IDH1 peptide vaccine. The TCR originated in a man aged 40-55 years with glioma. This chain joins TRBV29-1 to TRBJ2-6; no D gene call is confident. The CDR3 protein: CSVRPLYSGANVLTF. The sequenced DNA: TGCAGCGTTCGGCCCCTGTACTCTGGGGCCAACGTCCTGACTTTC.